One and the same sample provided the 27 T cell receptor beta chains below, sequenced in a study of shared clonotypes between healthy human individuals. CD45RO-negative cells were positively selected for CCR7, leaving out terminally differentiated effector memory CD45RA+ cells. The protocol was immunoSEQ multiplex PCR, while the TCRdb copy is restricted to in-frame clones and leaves out a portion. This repertoire shows nearly 600,000 clones, less than 97% found once; its top ten account for 0.09% to 0.13%. What was sequenced was naive CD8+ T cells sorted from blood. These TCRs come from a woman in her thirties in good health.

The genes are TRBV9 and TRBJ2-5, with TRBD1 identical over 7 bases. Judging by the DNA end, TRBJ2-7 fits better; the J call may be wrong. CDR1 is SGDLS, CDR2 YYNGEE, per germline. The CDR3 spans 14 residues. As DNA, the CDR3 is TGTGCCAGCAGCCCTCGGGACAGCCTCTACGAGCAGTACTTC. Translated, it gives CASSPRDSLYEQYF.

The chain joins TRBV2 to TRBJ2-2; 9 bases line up with TRBD2. Looked up from germline, CDR1 is SNHLY and CDR2 is FYNNEI. Trimming removed 3 bases from V and 0 bases from J; junction bases left unmatched: 8. The CDR3 loop spans 18 amino acids. The CDR3 DNA reads TGTGCCAGCAGTGACGGGACAGCTAGCGGGACGAACACCGGGGAGCTGTTTTTT. Residues: CASSDGTASGTNTGELFF.

The chain carries TRBV6-6 and TRBJ2-5; D is possibly TRBD2 (5 bases). TRBJ2-7 matches the DNA end more closely, so the J call is doubtful. CDR1 MNHNY and CDR2 SVGAGI come from the germline V gene (reference sequence). The CDR3 loop spans 15 amino acids. Here the CDR3 DNA reads TGTGCCAGCAGTTACGAGAGCGGCAGCTCCTACGAGCAGTACTTC. The encoded protein is CASSYESGSSYEQYF.

This chain uses TRBV5-6 with TRBJ1-2; D is undetermined. CDR3 length: 14 amino acids. The germline V gene has CDR1 SGHDT and CDR2 YYEEEE. V lost 4 bases to trimming and J lost 4 bases, with 14 bases between them. CDR3 region: CASSLPDLGYGYTF. The CDR3 DNA reads as TGTGCCAGCAGCCTGCCGGACCTTGGCTATGGCTACACCTTC.

This sequence joins TRBV28 and TRBJ2-7; 12 positions match TRBD2. Germline CDR1 reads MDHEN; CDR2 reads SYDVKM. V trimming: 3 bases; J trimming: 5 bases; junction bases outside the gene matches: 5. The CDR3 spans 15 residues. The CDR3 DNA reads TGTGCCAGCAGTTTCCGACTAGCGGGAGCCCACGAGCAGTACTTC. This codes for CASSFRLAGAHEQYF.

The chain couples TRBV5-5 to TRBJ1-5; TRBD1 agrees at 7 bases. Germline V lookup: CDR1 SGHKS, CDR2 YYEKEE (reference sequence). The CDR3 spans 15 residues. V gave up 2 bases and J gave up 5 bases; unmatched junction bases: 7. This CDR3 is CASSFMTGSDQPQHF. The CDR3 DNA follows: TGTGCCAGCAGCTTTATGACAGGGTCAGATCAGCCCCAGCATTTT.

The chain recombines TRBV5-1 with TRBJ2-7, with D possibly being TRBD1 (6 bases). The V gene's germline CDR1 is SGHRS and CDR2 YFSETQ. Trimming removed 3 bases from V and 5 bases from J, with 21 bases in between. CDR3 length: 16 residues. The CDR3 DNA sequence: TGCGCCAGCAGCTACTTTGAAAAAACAGGGTTGGACGAGCAGTACTTC. Translation: CASSYFEKTGLDEQYF.

The chain is built from TRBV6-5 and TRBJ1-6; D remains unclear. Germline V gives CDR1 MNHEY, CDR2 SVGAGI. This CDR3 is 15 amino acids long. Trimming cost V 4 bases and J 6 bases, with 13 bases left between them. The DNA of the CDR3 is TGTGCCAGCAGTTCCTCGGTCAGATCTAATTCACCCCTCCACTTT. As protein: CASSSSVRSNSPLHF.

CDR3 sequence reads: CASSLVGGGDEQYF. CDR3 sequence (DNA): TGTGCCAGCAGCTTAGTTGGGGGAGGGGACGAGCAGTACTTC. The V and J genes are TRBV11-2 and TRBJ2-7; 7 nucleotides align to TRBD2. This CDR3 region has 14 residues. The germline V gene encodes CDR1 SGHAT and CDR2 FQNNGV. The ends lost 1 base at V and 5 bases at J; junction bases unmatched: 5.

The chain combines TRBV10-3 with TRBJ2-7; weak D call: TRBD1 (7 bases). CDR3 length equals 17 residues. Germline lookup yields CDR1 ENHRY and CDR2 SYGVKD. Trimming removed 2 bases from V and 4 bases from J, with 21 bases in between. CDR3 sequence reads: CAISEEGGQLFAYEQYF. The CDR3 DNA reads as TGTGCCATCAGTGAGGAGGGGGGACAGCTCTTCGCGTACGAGCAGTACTTC.

The chain employs TRBV28 and TRBJ2-3; 10 positions match TRBD2. CDR1 is MDHEN, CDR2 SYDVKM, per germline. V lost 4 bases, J lost 3 bases, and 16 bases stayed unmatched. The CDR3 covers 19 residues. The CDR3, as DNA: TGTGCCAGCAGTTCCCTCTTGAAGCGGGAGGGCCTCGGGACAGATACGCAGTATTTT. Protein product: CASSSLLKREGLGTDTQYF.

V usage is TRBV19 and J usage is TRBJ1-2; D not certain. Deletions cut 2 bases from V and 5 bases from J, with 6 bases between. CDR1 is LNHDA, CDR2 SQIVND, per germline (reference sequence). There are 12 residues in the CDR3. DNA of the CDR3: TGTGCCAGTAGTATAATGGAATATGGCTACACCTTC. This translates into CASSIMEYGYTF.

The J gene is TRBJ2-2, the V gene TRBV28; the match to TRBD2 covers 9 bases. Germline V gene data show CDR1 as MDHEN and CDR2 as SYDVKM. The trim removed 3 bases at V and 5 bases at J, leaving 4 bases unmatched. This CDR3 spans 15 amino acids. Here the CDR3 DNA reads TGTGCCAGCAGTTTTTTCCTAGCGGGGACCGGGGAGCTGTTTTTT. Its translation is CASSFFLAGTGELFF.

The chain carries TRBV29-1 and TRBJ1-2; D gene uncertain. This CDR3 region has 9 residues. V lost 2 bases, J lost 8 bases, and 3 bases lay in between. The germline CDR1 and CDR2 sequences are SQVTM and ANQGSEA. DNA for the CDR3: TGCAGCGTTGAAAGGGGCTACACCTTC. Its translation is CSVERGYTF.

The chain joins TRBV28 to TRBJ2-1; 10 bases line up with TRBD1. V shed 5 bases, J shed 8 bases, and the junction held 9 bases outside the gene matches. Germline-derived CDR1 and CDR2 are MDHEN and SYDVKM. The CDR3 sequence is 15 residues long. CDR3 amino acids: CASSLETGGLDEQFF. The CDR3 region has the DNA TGTGCCAGCAGTCTAGAGACAGGGGGCTTAGATGAGCAGTTCTTC.

This chain uses TRBV27 with TRBJ2-7; D may be TRBD1 (6 bases). V was clipped by 4 bases and J by 3 bases, with 10 bases between them. This CDR3 comprises 13 residues. CDR1 and CDR2 from the germline V gene are MNHEY and SMNVEV (reference sequence). In nucleotides, the CDR3 is TGTGCCAGCAGTTCCCGGGACAACTACGAGCAGTACTTC. Protein sequence: CASSSRDNYEQYF.

The chain carries TRBV6-5 and TRBJ1-2; D remains ambiguous. Trimming took off 3 bases at V and 2 bases at J, with 7 bases between the two ends. CDR3 size: 13 residues. Germline loops: CDR1 MNHEY, CDR2 SVGAGI. CDR3 in amino acids: CASSYVGNYGYTF. CDR3 sequence (DNA): TGTGCCAGCAGTTATGTTGGGAACTATGGCTACACCTTC.

J is TRBJ2-7 and V is TRBV27; 8 nucleotides align to TRBD1. The CDR3 is 14 amino acids. In germline, CDR1 is MNHEY, CDR2 SMNVEV (reference sequence). The V gene end was trimmed by 5 bases and the J gene end by 8 bases; junction bases not matched to a gene: 11. The CDR3 loop reads CASSLPGTGQKQYF. The CDR3 DNA is TGTGCCAGCAGTCTCCCCGGGACAGGTCAAAAGCAGTACTTC.

The V call is TRBV27, the J call TRBJ1-1; D might be TRBD1 (6 bases). The CDR3 totals 15 residues. V was shortened by 0 bases and J by 5 bases, with 13 bases between the two germline ends. The germline gives CDR1 MNHEY, CDR2 SMNVEV (reference sequence). The CDR3 region is CASSLSRGGGTEAFF. Written as DNA, the CDR3 is TGTGCCAGCAGTTTATCACGGGGAGGGGGTACTGAAGCTTTCTTT.

The DNA for the CDR3 is TGTGCCTGGAGCTCACAGGGGGAAAACGAGCAGTACTTC. Its protein is CAWSSQGENEQYF. This chain uses TRBV30 with TRBJ2-7; 8 nucleotides line up with TRBD1. This CDR3 spans 13 amino acids. Per germline, CDR1 GTSNPN and CDR2 SVGIG (reference sequence). V lost 3 bases and J lost 5; bases outside the gene matches: 6. Full variable domain (outside the CDR3, taken from reference TRBV30 and TRBJ2-7): SQTIHQWPATLVQPVGSPLSLECTVEGTSNPNLYWYRQAAGRGLQLLFYSVGIGQISSEVPQNLSASRPQDRQFILSSKKLLLSDSGFYLCAWSSQGENEQYFGPGTRLTVT.

Only one count was recorded for this clone. The chain uses TRBV4-1 and TRBJ2-5; 8 bases map to TRBD1. Germline V CDR1 and CDR2: MGHRA, YSYEKL. V lost 3 bases, J lost 5 bases, and 5 bases stayed unmatched. This CDR3 is 14 amino acids long. CDR3 amino acids: CASSQTTGVETQYF. CDR3 in DNA: TGCGCCAGCAGCCAGACGACAGGGGTCGAGACCCAGTACTTC.

This clone was picked up one time. The chain is built from TRBV28 and TRBJ2-1; TRBD2 matches 13 bases. CDR3 length: 17 amino acids. V shed 6 bases and J 8 bases; nucleotides not matched to a gene: 13. Germline V gene lookup returns CDR1 MDHEN and CDR2 SYDVKM. In DNA, the CDR3 is TGTGCCAGCAGAGGGAGGGGACTAGCGGGGCTTGAGGATGAGCAGTTCTTC. It specifies CASRGRGLAGLEDEQFF. Full variable domain (rest looked up from reference TRBV28 and TRBJ2-1): DVKVTQSSRYLVKRTGEKVFLECVQDMDHENMFWYRQDPGLGLRLIYFSYDVKMKEKGDIPEGYSVSREKKERFSLILESASTNQTSMYLCASRGRGLAGLEDEQFFGPGTRLTVL.

The gene calls are TRBV7-9 and TRBJ2-3; TRBD2 agrees at 12 bases. The CDR3 consists of 18 residues. Germline lookup yields CDR1 SEHNR and CDR2 FQNEAQ (reference sequence). Trimming at V came to 3 bases and at J to 5 bases, leaving 12 bases not matched to a gene. In DNA form, the CDR3 reads TGTGCCAGCAGCTTCCCTTTCTCTAGCGGGAGGGCCCAAGATACGCAGTATTTT. This codes for CASSFPFSSGRAQDTQYF.

This clone was seen once. This chain links TRBV18 with TRBJ2-1; D may be TRBD1 (6 bases). Trimming took off 2 bases at V and 6 bases at J, with 17 bases between the two ends. This CDR3 contains 16 residues. Germline V gene sequence: CDR1 KGHSH, CDR2 LQKENI. The CDR3: CASSPTGRQVINEQFF. DNA of the CDR3: TGTGCCAGCTCACCAACGGGCAGACAGGTCATCAATGAGCAGTTCTTC.

V usage is TRBV19 and J usage is TRBJ2-1; D possibly corresponds to TRBD1 (5 bases). Looked up from germline, CDR1 is LNHDA and CDR2 is SQIVND (reference sequence). Trimming stripped 7 bases from V and 4 bases from J, with 17 bases between. CDR3 length: 15 amino acids. CDR3 nucleotides: TGTGCCAGTATTTCAGGGCGGAACGCGTACAATGAGCAGTTCTTC. The encoded protein is CASISGRNAYNEQFF.

The chain links TRBV2 to TRBJ2-5; TRBD2 is a possible D gene (6 bases). The V gene's germline CDR1 is SNHLY and CDR2 FYNNEI. Trimming took 6 bases from V and 5 from J, leaving 19 bases between them. This CDR3 contains 15 residues. This CDR3 is CASRDETGLGETQYF. In DNA form, the CDR3 reads TGTGCCAGCAGAGACGAGACGGGACTCGGGGAGACCCAGTACTTC.

The V and J genes are TRBV15 and TRBJ2-7, with 9 bases that match TRBD1. J lost 4 bases, V lost 0 bases, and 13 bases had no gene match. This CDR3 is built from 18 residues. Germline-derived CDR1 and CDR2 are LNHNV and YYDKDF (reference sequence). Written as DNA, the CDR3 is TGTGCCACCAGCAGAGAGACGCCCCGGGACAGGGAGAGTTACGAGCAGTACTTC. The encoded protein is CATSRETPRDRESYEQYF.